This T cell receptor beta chain was captured by sequencing in a study of OX40 agonist ivuxolimab in advanced cancers. Whole-study context: Prior anti-PD-1, anti-PD-L1 or anti-CTLA-4 therapy was allowed; roughly 40% had some. Partial responses were achieved by three patients, of whom one had hepatocellular carcinoma and two had cutaneous melanoma. Study-level findings and limits: CD8+ T cells showed, on average, more clonal expansion than CD4+ cells. There was clonal expansion of CD4+ and CD8+ blood T cells by week 6 at 0.1 to 3.0 mg/kg.

Sequenced by immunoSEQ multiplex PCR; TCRdb stores in-frame clones only, minus some. This sample has about 67,000 clones, with 70% to 90% found just once. About this clone itself: Its antigen is unknown.

Trimming at V came to 2 bases and at J to 0 bases, leaving 3 bases not matched to a gene. Per the germline V gene, CDR1 is SGHRS and CDR2 is YFSETQ. The CDR3 is 17 amino acids. The sample here was CD4+ or CD8+ T cells sorted from blood, taken in a trial of the OX40 agonist ivuxolimab. The gene calls are TRBV5-1 and TRBJ2-2; 11 positions agree with TRBD2. This receptor was obtained from an adult with an advanced solid tumor such as melanoma, head and neck, liver or kidney cancer. As DNA, the CDR3 is TGCGCCAGCAGCTTTGGACTAGCGGGCACGAACACCGGGGAGCTGTTTTTT. This gives the protein CASSFGLAGTNTGELFF.